The TCR beta chain described here comes from a study of vaccination and CD4 T cells after COVID-19. As concerns this clonotype: Its antigen is undetermined.

The time point: late sampling 161 to 241 days after vaccination in three convalescent patients. Specified treatment: roughly 10-day PBMC culture with coronavirus spike peptide pools or control peptides (ViraFEST assay). Some 2 million PBMCs were grown per well alongside 10 IU/ml IL-2 and 9.5 to 10 ug/ml peptide pools. With the Oncomine TCR Beta short-read assay, DNA from cultured CD4+ T cells was sequenced. A single record per CDR3 protein comes from TCRdb applying MiXCR to the PCR reads. Of around 20,000 distinct CDR3 sequences in the sample, about two fifths were seen once. Per the germline V gene, CDR1 is DFQATT and CDR2 is SNEGSKA (reference sequence). V was clipped by 0 bases and J by 8 bases, with 14 bases between them. The CDR3 runs to 14 residues.

The sample was CD4+ T cells from blood, cultured in vitro, taken about 7 months after SARS-CoV-2 vaccination. The gene calls are TRBV20-1 and TRBJ2-1, with D perhaps matching TRBD2 (5 bases). The sequence was collected from a human donor who had recovered from COVID-19. The CDR3 sequence: CSARDQPSPDEQFF. DNA of the CDR3: TGCAGTGCTAGAGATCAGCCTAGCCCCGATGAGCAGTTCTTC.